One sample yielded the 12 T cell receptor beta chains listed below, sequenced in a study of radiotherapy plus CTLA-4 blockade in lung cancer. TCRdb's table, derived via immunoSEQ multiplex PCR, lists solely in-frame clones and lacks some. The repertoire includes tens of thousands of clones, about 83% of them detected once, and 0.65% to 0.9% sits in the top ten. This specimen was peripheral blood, taken from a patient treated with radiotherapy plus ipilimumab. These receptors were obtained from a human donor with non-small cell lung cancer who had stable disease on radiotherapy plus ipilimumab.

The chain has TRBV28 and TRBJ2-2, with a weak D call TRBD2 (6 bases). Trimming left V 5 bases short and J 6 bases short, with 13 bases between. CDR3 length: 14 amino acids. The germline CDR1 and CDR2 sequences are MDHEN and SYDVKM. CDR3 nucleotides: TGTGCCAGCAGTAGCCCGGGGGAAGCCGGGGAGCTGTTTTTT. It is translated as CASSSPGEAGELFF. Looking up the rest from reference TRBV28 and TRBJ2-2 gives the full variable domain: DVKVTQSSRYLVKRTGEKVFLECVQDMDHENMFWYRQDPGLGLRLIYFSYDVKMKEKGDIPEGYSVSREKKERFSLILESASTNQTSMYLCASSSPGEAGELFFGEGSRLTVL.

This chain joins TRBV2 and TRBJ2-5; perhaps TRBD1 as D (5 bases). The germline V gene has CDR1 SNHLY and CDR2 FYNNEI. Deletions cut 7 bases from V and 7 bases from J, with 16 bases between. The length of the CDR3 is 13 residues. The CDR3 DNA sequence: TGTGCCAGCACCCAGGAGACCCAGGGGACCCAGTACTTC. Protein: CASTQETQGTQYF.

V usage is TRBV18 and J usage is TRBJ2-1, with 11 bases that match TRBD1. CDR3 length: 15 residues. CDR1 and CDR2 (germline): KGHSH, LQKENI. Trimming at V came to 3 bases and at J to 6 bases, leaving 4 bases not matched to a gene. For the CDR3, the DNA is TGTGCCAGCTCACCCGTTGGGACAGGGGGCAATGAGCAGTTCTTC. Translated, it gives CASSPVGTGGNEQFF.

This clone has a single count. This sequence joins TRBV7-9 and TRBJ2-1, with a possible D match to TRBD1 (5 bases). The CDR3 extends over 12 amino acids. Germline V CDR1 and CDR2: SEHNR, FQNEAQ (reference sequence). With 3 bases removed from V and 7 bases from J, the gap between germline ends came to 7 bases. CDR3 protein: CASSFDSNEQFF. The CDR3 nucleotides read TGTGCCAGCAGCTTTGACAGTAATGAGCAGTTCTTC.

The chain employs TRBV2 and TRBJ1-6, with D perhaps TRBD1 (5 bases). This CDR3 region has 23 residues. Germline-derived CDR1 and CDR2 are SNHLY and FYNNEI. V dropped 9 bases and J dropped 0 bases, with 36 bases sitting between them. The CDR3 DNA follows: TGTGCCAGAAATCGGAAACTACTCACGGCCTGGACACCCCGGAGCTCCTATAATTCACCCCTCCACTTT. Its translation: CARNRKLLTAWTPRSSYNSPLHF.

The chain is built from TRBV19 and TRBJ2-3; maybe TRBD1 (6 bases). The germline V gene encodes CDR1 LNHDA and CDR2 SQIVND (reference sequence). Trimming shortened V by 6 bases and J by 6 bases, and 19 bases separated the two germline ends. This CDR3 comprises 15 residues. The CDR3 spells CASSPTLSRGDTQYF. As DNA, the CDR3 is TGTGCCAGTAGCCCAACCCTTTCCAGGGGTGATACGCAGTATTTT. Full variable domain (missing parts from reference TRBV19 and TRBJ2-3): DGGITQSPKYLFRKEGQNVTLSCEQNLNHDAMYWYRQDPGQGLRLIYYSQIVNDFQKGDIAEGYSVSREKKESFPLTVTSAQKNPTAFYLCASSPTLSRGDTQYFGPGTRLTVL.

The chain is built from TRBV7-9 and TRBJ1-4; 7 bases agree with TRBD1. The CDR3 has 16 residues. V was pared by 3 bases and J by 6 bases, with 10 bases of the junction left unmatched. CDR1 and CDR2 (germline): SEHNR, FQNEAQ (reference sequence). CDR3 DNA: TGTGCCAGCAGCTTCGATCCGGGACAGCCGGATGAAAAACTGTTTTTT. Its protein is CASSFDPGQPDEKLFF.

The chain is built from TRBV2 and TRBJ2-3; 8 bases agree with TRBD1. V lost 7 bases and J lost 3; bases outside the gene matches: 3. This CDR3 has 13 residues. The germline V gene encodes CDR1 SNHLY and CDR2 FYNNEI. Here the CDR3 DNA reads TGTGCCAGCACCGGACAGGGAACAGATACGCAGTATTTT. Amino acid sequence: CASTGQGTDTQYF.

The V gene is TRBV11-2, the J gene TRBJ2-7, with 7 bases aligning to TRBD1. Looked up from germline, CDR1 is SGHAT and CDR2 is FQNNGV. V was clipped by 5 bases and J by 4 bases; unmatched bases: 17. The CDR3 totals 17 residues. CDR3 amino acids: CASSVTVYRGLTYEQYF. The CDR3 region has the DNA TGTGCCAGCAGCGTCACGGTGTACAGGGGATTAACGTACGAGCAGTACTTC.

The DNA of the CDR3 is TGCGCCAGCAGCCCGGAACCGGGACAGGGTGGTCGCGAGCAGTACTTC. Encoded protein: CASSPEPGQGGREQYF. The J gene is TRBJ2-7, the V gene TRBV5-1, with TRBD1 matching over 9 bases. CDR1 SGHRS and CDR2 YFSETQ come from the germline V gene. Trimming removed 4 bases from V and 6 bases from J; junction bases left unmatched: 14. The CDR3 spans 16 residues.

This clone appeared a few times. This CDR3 is CASSIRGGASGYTF. CDR3 sequence (DNA): TGTGCCAGTAGTATACGAGGGGGCGCGTCTGGCTACACCTTC. V gene TRBV19 combines with J gene TRBJ1-2, with TRBD1 identical over 7 bases. The CDR3 loop spans 14 amino acids. Germline assignment: CDR1 LNHDA and CDR2 SQIVND (reference sequence). Unmatched junction bases numbered 7, after V lost 2 bases and J lost 7 bases.

This chain uses TRBV19 with TRBJ1-5, with a weak D call TRBD1 (5 bases). Trimming removed 0 bases from V and 0 bases from J, with 18 bases in between. The CDR3 spans 19 residues. Germline V lookup: CDR1 LNHDA, CDR2 SQIVND (reference sequence). The CDR3 protein is CASSIESGGRISSNQPQHF. The CDR3 DNA follows: TGTGCCAGTAGTATAGAAAGTGGGGGACGGATAAGTAGCAATCAGCCCCAGCATTTT. Looking up the rest from reference TRBV19 and TRBJ1-5 gives the full variable domain: DGGITQSPKYLFRKEGQNVTLSCEQNLNHDAMYWYRQDPGQGLRLIYYSQIVNDFQKGDIAEGYSVSREKKESFPLTVTSAQKNPTAFYLCASSIESGGRISSNQPQHFGDGTRLSIL.